This entry is about one T cell receptor beta chain. This clone was seen just once. No antigen is known for it. Base qualities are not provided; no much larger clone lies one nucleotide away. CDR1 and CDR2 were assigned from the germline V gene (reference sequence) as MNHNY and SVGAGI. Reading from cysteine to phenylalanine, the CDR3 counts 15 amino acids. The CDR3 DNA has 45 bases and is translated from base 1. V is cut by 10 bases and J by 6 bases, and the space between the germline ends is 22 bases. The data derive from a study of OX40 agonist ivuxolimab in advanced cancers. The study in broad terms: Ivuxolimab was a fully human IgG2 agonistic monoclonal antibody targeting the costimulatory receptor OX40 (CD134). Of the roughly 51 patients in dose escalation, some 20 had hepatocellular carcinoma, some 15 had melanoma, 9 had renal cell carcinoma and 9 had head and neck cancer. Prior anti-PD-1, anti-PD-L1 or anti-CTLA-4 therapy was permitted, and approximately 40% of dose-escalation patients had received checkpoint inhibitors. The paper covers the monotherapy dose-escalation part of the phase I ivuxolimab trial, which included N of about 56 patients. Peripheral TCRbeta sequencing aimed to test whether ivuxolimab altered TCR sequence diversity and caused clonal T-cell expansion. A male proportion of nearly 85% and a mean age of approximately 60 years, ranging from roughly 23 to 80, were recorded for the dose-escalation cohort. Intravenous ivuxolimab was administered to patients every 2 weeks at six dose levels: 0.01, 0.1, 0.3, 1.5, 3 and 10 mg/kg. Partial responses were achieved by three dose-escalation patients, of whom one had hepatocellular carcinoma and two had cutaneous melanoma. Findings and caveats that apply to the study as a whole: In partial responders in the 0.1-3.0 mg/kg groups, normalized peripheral clonal expansion was found to be among the lowest, especially among CD8+ T cells. At doses from 0.1 to 3.0 mg/kg, clonal expansion was seen in both CD4+ and CD8+ blood T cells between baseline and week 6. Low levels of normalized T-cell clonal expansion were also seen in some nonresponding patients. After ivuxolimab, more expanded clones were found on average in CD8+ T cells than in CD4+ T cells. Antigen specificity was not determined for the clonally expanded peripheral T cells.

Patients with a history of autoimmune disease or receiving systemic immunosuppression were excluded from the trial. Peripheral blood for TCR sequencing was drawn from every dose cohort at baseline, at cycle 4 day 1 and at cycle 7 day 1. The samples were drawn from a first-in-human, open-label, multicenter phase I dose-escalation trial of ivuxolimab. Adults with locally advanced or metastatic melanoma, renal cell, hepatocellular, or head and neck squamous cell carcinoma were enrolled in the trial. Before TCR sequencing, CD4+ and CD8+ T cells were separately sorted from peripheral blood. For sequencing of the TCRbeta CDR3 region, genomic DNA was extracted from the sorted cells. The immunoSEQ Assay was used for sequencing of TCRbeta CDR3 regions. What TCRdb holds here is the immuneACCESS table cut down to in-frame rearrangements. Part of the clones is not present; checked against another copy, under half of the missing clones reflect an unresolved V gene, and the others are unexplained. The sample table lists around 61,000 clones, approximately 80% of them with a count of one. Approximately 5.2% of the sample lies in the top ten.

This sample comprised CD4+ or CD8+ T cells sorted from blood, obtained in a trial of the OX40 agonist ivuxolimab. Rearrangement joined TRBV6-6 to TRBJ2-1; TRBD2 is possibly the D segment (7 matching bases). This TCR was recovered from an adult with an advanced solid tumor such as melanoma, head and neck, liver or kidney cancer. The DNA is TGTGCCACGAAATGGGGGGGCTCAGGAGGCAATGAGCAGTTCTTC. The resulting protein is CATKWGGSGGNEQFF.